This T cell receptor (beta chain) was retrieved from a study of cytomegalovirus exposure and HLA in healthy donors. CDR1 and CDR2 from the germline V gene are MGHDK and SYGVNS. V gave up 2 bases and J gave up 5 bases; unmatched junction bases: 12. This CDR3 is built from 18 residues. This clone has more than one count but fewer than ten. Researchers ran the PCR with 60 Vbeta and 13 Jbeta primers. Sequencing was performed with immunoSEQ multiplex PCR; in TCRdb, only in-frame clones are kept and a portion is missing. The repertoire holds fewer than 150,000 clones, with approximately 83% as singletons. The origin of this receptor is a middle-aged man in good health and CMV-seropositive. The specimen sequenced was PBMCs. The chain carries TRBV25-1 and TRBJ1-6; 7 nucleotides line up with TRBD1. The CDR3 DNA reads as TGTGCCAGCAGTGAACCTCGACAGGGAGGAAAGGATAATTCACCCCTCCACTTT. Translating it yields CASSEPRQGGKDNSPLHF.